Listed here are 10 T cell receptor beta chains from one sample, sequenced in a study of a mutant IDH1 vaccine in newly diagnosed glioma. Profiling relied on immunoSEQ multiplex PCR, and the TCRdb table lists in-frame clones only, not all of them. The table records 75,000 to 85,000 clones, roughly 90% of them present only once. Their recognized antigens are unknown. The time point was: week 5, during vaccination. Doses comprised 300 ug of mutant IDH1 20-mer peptide each, plus topical imiquimod. This specimen was PBMCs, taken from a glioma patient whose treatment included an IDH1 peptide vaccine. These receptors came from a woman aged 50 to 60 with glioma.

CDR3 region: CASSSYGGSGEQYF. Written as DNA, the CDR3 is TGTGCCAGCAGCTCCTATGGCGGGAGTGGCGAGCAGTACTTC. V gene TRBV7-3 combines with J gene TRBJ2-7; 7 nucleotides match TRBD2. J lost 6 bases, V lost 4 bases, and 9 bases had no gene match. The CDR3 has 14 residues. In germline, CDR1 is SGHTA, CDR2 FQGTGA.

This clone appeared a few times. The rearrangement uses TRBV30 and TRBJ2-7; maybe TRBD1 (7 bases). Germline CDR1 reads GTSNPN; CDR2 reads SVGIG (reference sequence). V lost 5 bases to trimming and J lost 1 base, with 12 bases between them. This CDR3 has 13 amino acids. The CDR3 is CAWDGGQSYEQYF. As DNA, the CDR3 is TGTGCCTGGGACGGGGGACAGTCCTACGAGCAGTACTTC.

The V and J genes are TRBV10-1 and TRBJ1-4, with no clear D. This CDR3 region has 11 residues. V gave up 4 bases and J gave up 5 bases, with 2 bases separating them. Germline V gene data show CDR1 as WNHNN and CDR2 as SYGVQD (reference sequence). For the CDR3, the DNA is TGCGCCAGCAGTGGGAATGAAAAACTGTTTTTT. Protein product: CASSGNEKLFF.

This clone was picked up one time. This sequence joins TRBV9 and TRBJ1-4; D gene ambiguous. The CDR3 extends over 15 amino acids. V was cut by 4 bases and J by 2 bases, with 12 bases left in between. The germline gives CDR1 SGDLS, CDR2 YYNGEE. The CDR3 DNA follows: TGTGCCAGCAGCCTGGGAGGGATGACTAATGAAAAACTGTTTTTT. Its protein product is CASSLGGMTNEKLFF.

The V and J genes are TRBV6-1 and TRBJ2-7; a possible D gene is TRBD1 (6 bases). V lost 7 bases, J lost 0 bases, and 16 bases lay in between. This CDR3 contains 15 residues. Germline assignment: CDR1 MNHNS and CDR2 SASEGT. The CDR3: CASTEGDRSSYEQYF. The CDR3 nucleotides read TGTGCCAGCACCGAGGGGGACCGGAGCTCCTACGAGCAGTACTTC.

The rearrangement joins TRBV28 to TRBJ1-1, with 8 bases that match TRBD1. The CDR3 totals 15 residues. V shed 2 bases, J shed 3 bases, and the junction held 5 bases outside the gene matches. CDR1 is MDHEN, CDR2 SYDVKM, per germline. The CDR3 DNA follows: TGTGCCAGCAGTTTACAGGGGGCGAAGGACACTGAAGCTTTCTTT. As protein: CASSLQGAKDTEAFF.

V gene TRBV27 combines with J gene TRBJ2-5; tentatively, D is TRBD1 (5 bases). This CDR3 spans 13 amino acids. V was trimmed by 5 bases and J by 5 bases, leaving 12 bases between them. Per germline, CDR1 MNHEY and CDR2 SMNVEV (reference sequence). CDR3 region: CASSTSSGETQYF. For the CDR3, the DNA is TGTGCCAGCAGTACATCGTCAGGGGAGACCCAGTACTTC.

The chain uses TRBV20-1 and TRBJ1-5; D unclear. There are 9 residues in the CDR3. Germline CDR1 and CDR2: DFQATT and SNEGSKA (reference sequence). Trimming shortened V by 6 bases and J by 7 bases, and 4 bases separated the two germline ends. DNA of the CDR3: TGCAGTGCAGGGCAGCCCCAGCATTTT. Protein: CSAGQPQHF.

This clone was observed a handful of times. The chain has TRBV30 and TRBJ2-2; D gene ambiguous. The CDR3 spans 16 residues. Trimming cost V 3 bases and J 1 base, with 15 bases left between them. CDR1 and CDR2 (germline): GTSNPN, SVGIG (reference sequence). The CDR3 bases are TGTGCCTGGAGAGGCGGAACTACCAAGAACACCGGGGAGCTGTTTTTT. Protein product: CAWRGGTTKNTGELFF.

The chain couples TRBV27 to TRBJ2-7; the D is unclear. Trimming took off 5 bases at V and 2 bases at J, with 10 bases between the two ends. Germline V gene data show CDR1 as MNHEY and CDR2 as SMNVEV (reference sequence). This CDR3 is built from 13 residues. CDR3 DNA: TGTGCCAGCAGTAGACTGGACCCCTACGAGCAGTACTTC. It codes for CASSRLDPYEQYF.